The rows below give T cell receptor beta chains drawn from one sample of a study of T cell repertoires in cytomegalovirus infection. These receptors have no identified antigens. TCRdb reanalysed the reads using MiXCR and keeps one entry per CDR3 protein. The data hold fewer than 850,000 distinct CDR3 sequences, with around 29% observed a single time. Sequencing was performed on cultured CD8+ T cells from PBMCs, taken from culture after CMV antigen stimulation. The receptors derive from a human donor in good health (CMV status not recorded). Some clones in this sample may be carry-over from other donors' samples. CDR3s include the opening cysteine and the closing phenylalanine or tryptophan. A D gene is named only where the DNA matches it firmly. Clone size, where shown, is once, few, many, or a class for clones that have expanded.

>TRBD2|TRBV7-6|TRBJ2-7|many
CASSGTSGSYEQYF
TGTGCCAGCAGTGGGACTAGCGGCTCCTACGAGCAGTACTTC
>.|TRBV15|TRBJ1-1|few
CATSRDGRTGGTEAFF
TGTGCCACCAGCAGAGATGGGCGGACGGGCGGCACTGAAGCTTTCTTT
>.|TRBV4-1|TRBJ2-1|few
CASSPGRGINEQFF
TGCGCCAGCAGCCCCGGAAGGGGGATCAATGAGCAGTTCTTC
>.|TRBV2|TRBJ2-4|.
CASRARGINIQYF
TGTGCCAGCAGGGCAAGGGGGATAAACATTCAGTACTTC
>.|TRBV12-5|TRBJ1-1|.
CASGFGGITEAFF
TGTGCTAGTGGTTTCGGGGGTATCACTGAAGCTTTCTTT
>.|TRBV7-9|TRBJ1-1|.
CASSPSIGLDTEAFF
TGTGCCAGCAGCCCGTCAATAGGGCTTGACACTGAAGCTTTCTTT
>.|TRBV5-6|TRBJ1-2|few
CASSSDYYGYTF
TGTGCCAGCAGCTCCGACTACTATGGCTACACCTTC
>.|TRBV6-2/TRBV6-3|TRBJ1-5|once
CASSYSAVQPQHF
TGTGCCAGCAGTTACTCTGCGGTTCAGCCCCAGCATTTT
>.|TRBV6-5|TRBJ2-1|few
CASSYSRFMNEQFF
TGTGCCAGCAGTTACTCGAGGTTCATGAATGAGCAGTTCTTC
>.|TRBV7-9|TRBJ1-2|.
CASRPDSDLHGYTF
TGTGCCAGCAGACCGGACTCAGACCTGCATGGCTACACCTTC
>.|TRBV5-4|TRBJ2-1|.
CASSLVGAGEGYNEQFF
TGTGCCAGCAGCTTGGTCGGTGCAGGGGAAGGGTACAATGAGCAGTTCTTC
>.|TRBV27|TRBJ1-1|.
CASSLPPFTEAFF
TGTGCCAGCAGTCTACCCCCATTCACTGAAGCTTTCTTT
>.|TRBV7-6|TRBJ1-2|many
CASSFRDLRVF
TGTGCCAGCAGCTTCAGGGACCTACGGGTCTTC
>.|TRBV12-3/TRBV12-4|TRBJ1-5|.
CASSGPLDQPQHF
TGTGCCAGCAGTGGACCCCTGGATCAGCCCCAGCATTTT
>.|TRBV7-9|TRBJ2-7|.
CASSSVRGRNEQYF
TGTGCCAGCAGCTCTGTGAGGGGACGAAACGAGCAGTACTTC
>.|TRBV28|TRBJ1-1|.
CASSPTGWDAFF
TGTGCCAGCAGCCCAACTGGGTGGGACGCTTTCTTT
>.|TRBV11-1|TRBJ2-1|many
CASRSGYNEQFF
TGTGCCAGCAGATCAGGTTACAATGAGCAGTTCTTC
>.|TRBV27|TRBJ1-6|.
CASSFSGNSPLHF
TGTGCCAGCAGTTTCTCTGGGAATTCACCCCTCCACTTT
>TRBD1|TRBV12-5|TRBJ2-2|few
CASGIGQGRLFF
TGTGCTAGTGGTATCGGACAGGGTCGGCTGTTTTTT
>.|TRBV20-1|TRBJ2-5|.
CSATPSGGWETQYF
.
>TRBD2|TRBV20-1|TRBJ2-7|.
CSARPPGLAGTYEQYF
TGCAGTGCTAGACCTCCTGGACTAGCGGGGACCTACGAGCAGTACTTC
>.|TRBV7-9|TRBJ1-4|.
CASSLAFTGPTNEKLFF
TGTGCCAGCAGCTTAGCGTTTACAGGGCCAACTAATGAAAAACTGTTTTTT
>.|TRBV5-1|TRBJ2-2|.
CASTAAAGELFF
TGCGCCAGCACCGCGGCGGCCGGGGAGCTGTTTTTT
>TRBD2|TRBV2|TRBJ2-3|.
CASTLAGGGSADTQYF
TGTGCCAGCACTCTAGCGGGGGGGGGCTCCGCAGATACGCAGTATTTT
>TRBD1|TRBV6-1|TRBJ2-5|.
CASTQTRDRRIQETQYF
TGTGCCAGCACCCAAACCCGGGACAGGAGGATCCAAGAGACCCAGTACTTC
>.|TRBV27|TRBJ2-3|few
CASSPSGAVTDTQYF
TGTGCCAGCAGCCCAAGTGGGGCAGTCACAGATACGCAGTATTTT
>.|TRBV7-2|TRBJ1-5|.
CASSFLTGGDQPQHF
TGTGCCAGCAGCTTTCTCACAGGTGGCGATCAGCCCCAGCATTTT
>.|TRBV7-2|TRBJ2-5|many
CASSIGLETQYF
TGTGCCAGCAGCATCGGTTTAGAGACCCAGTACTTC
>TRBD2|TRBV12-3/TRBV12-4|TRBJ2-1|few
CASSLPGGGLYNEQFF
TGTGCCAGCAGTTTGCCGGGGGGGGGATTATACAATGAGCAGTTCTTC
>.|TRBV7-6|TRBJ2-7|many
CASSNGISYEQYF
TGTGCCAGCAGTAACGGGATCTCCTACGAGCAGTACTTC
>.|TRBV4-1|TRBJ1-1|many
CASSQGQNTEAFF
TGCGCCAGCAGCCAAGGACAGAACACTGAAGCTTTCTTT
>TRBD1|TRBV7-2|TRBJ2-5|.
CASRPDRDLLYF
TGTGCCAGCAGACCGGACAGGGACCTTTTGTACTTC
>.|TRBV29-1|TRBJ1-2|.
CSVDPGLQGYTF
TGCAGCGTAGACCCAGGCCTCCAAGGCTACACCTTC
>.|TRBV6-6|TRBJ2-5|many
CASSYSGRGGETQYF
TGTGCCAGCAGTTACTCAGGCAGGGGCGGGGAGACCCAGTACTTC
>.|TRBV7-9|TRBJ2-1|.
CASSPRSTGTNEQFF
TGTGCCAGCAGCCCCCGCTCGACAGGGACTAATGAGCAGTTCTTC
>TRBD1|TRBV7-9|TRBJ2-4|.
CASSWGQDLAKNIQYF
TGTGCCAGCAGCTGGGGACAGGACTTAGCCAAAAACATTCAGTACTTC
>.|TRBV19|TRBJ1-1|.
CASILGHGGPVVTEAFF
TGTGCCAGTATATTGGGCCACGGGGGGCCCGTGGTCACTGAAGCTTTCTTT
>.|TRBV20-1|TRBJ1-1|.
CSATKGGYQAFF
TGCAGTGCCACCAAAGGGGGGTACCAAGCTTTCTTT
>TRBD2|TRBV7-6|TRBJ2-3|.
CASSATSGGPQNTDTQYF
TGTGCTAGCAGCGCGACTAGCGGGGGGCCCCAGAACACAGATACGCAGTATTTT
>.|TRBV7-2|TRBJ2-5|many
CASSLKYGTLHVQETQYF
TGTGCCAGCAGCTTAAAGTATGGGACACTCCATGTACAAGAGACCCAGTACTTC
>.|TRBV7-9|TRBJ1-2|.
CASSLLAQSMDGYGYTF
TGTGCCAGCAGCTTATTGGCACAGTCTATGGACGGCTATGGCTACACCTTC
>TRBD1|TRBV7-9|TRBJ1-1|many
CASSPEGQANTEAFF
TGTGCCAGCAGCCCCGAGGGACAGGCGAACACTGAAGCTTTCTTT
>TRBD1|TRBV15|TRBJ2-1|few
CATSRLGDRNNEQFF
TGTGCCACCAGCAGACTCGGGGACAGGAACAATGAGCAGTTCTTC
>.|TRBV9|TRBJ1-2|few
CASSLNFAGVDGYTF
TGTGCCAGCAGCCTAAACTTTGCAGGGGTCGATGGCTACACCTTC
>.|TRBV27|TRBJ2-1|.
CASSLAGRSYNEQFF
TGTGCCAGCAGTTTAGCGGGTCGTTCCTACAATGAGCAGTTCTTC